This paragraph covers one T cell receptor (beta chain) sequence. Its matching antigen is unknown. Measured with immunoSEQ multiplex PCR; TCRdb has only the in-frame clones, and not every one. The data show approximately 130,000 clones, around 80% seen once. Trimming took off 3 bases at V and 3 bases at J, with 12 bases between the two ends. CDR1 and CDR2 from the germline V gene are SGDLS and YYNGEE. The CDR3 is 14 residues long. The sample is drawn from a study of T cell responses to AZD1222 COVID-19 vaccine. The study's findings and limits: Repertoire sampling happened only post peak T cell response. Clonal diversity may have been underestimated, and the donors were mostly white British, with more females than males. Two AZD1222 doses significantly raised spike-specific TCR breadth and depth over controls.

The sequence was obtained from an adult who received the AZD1222 COVID-19 vaccine. Specimen: peripheral blood, collected 28 days after the second AZD1222 dose. V gene TRBV9 combines with J gene TRBJ1-1; D ambiguous. CDR3 residues: CASSAGIGHTEAFF. The CDR3 DNA reads TGTGCCAGCAGCGCGGGGATCGGCCACACTGAAGCTTTCTTT.